The 30 T cell receptor beta chains listed next were all sequenced from one sample in a study of a mutant IDH1 vaccine in newly diagnosed glioma. Their antigen targets remain unknown. Clones were sequenced by immunoSEQ multiplex PCR, and TCRdb holds only the in-frame ones, with some missing. The sample consists of over 55,000 clones, under 85% of them appearing once. The time point denotes: week 11, during vaccination. Doses consisted of 300 ug of mutant IDH1 20-mer peptide each, paired with topical imiquimod. The source material was PBMCs, sampled from a glioma patient whose treatment included an IDH1 peptide vaccine. These receptors were obtained from a man aged 25 to 40 with glioma.

The chain's CDR3 is CASSSSGQGGYTF. The CDR3, as DNA: TGTGCCAGTAGTAGTTCGGGTCAGGGTGGCTACACCTTC. J is TRBJ1-2 and V is TRBV19; a weak D match, TRBD1 (5 bases). With 4 bases removed from V and 7 bases from J, the gap between germline ends came to 13 bases. Germline assignment: CDR1 LNHDA and CDR2 SQIVND (reference sequence). CDR3 length: 13 amino acids. The whole variable domain, filled in from reference TRBV19 and TRBJ1-2, reads DGGITQSPKYLFRKEGQNVTLSCEQNLNHDAMYWYRQDPGQGLRLIYYSQIVNDFQKGDIAEGYSVSREKKESFPLTVTSAQKNPTAFYLCASSSSGQGGYTFGSGTRLTVV.

The chain carries TRBV27 and TRBJ2-5, with TRBD2 matching 11 bases. CDR3 length equals 15 residues. J was trimmed by 2 bases and V by 6 bases; bases with no gene match: 5. In germline, CDR1 is MNHEY, CDR2 SMNVEV (reference sequence). CDR3 in DNA: TGTGCCAGCAGCCCCGGGACTAGCGGTCAAGAGACCCAGTACTTC. Residues: CASSPGTSGQETQYF.

V gene TRBV5-4 combines with J gene TRBJ2-5; 7 positions match TRBD2. The CDR3 totals 15 residues. V was clipped by 4 bases and J by 0 bases; unmatched bases: 6. Germline loops: CDR1 SGHNT, CDR2 YYREEE (reference sequence). Here the CDR3 reads CASSPSGEYQETQYF. The CDR3 DNA sequence: TGTGCCAGCAGCCCAAGCGGGGAGTACCAAGAGACCCAGTACTTC.

In its sample, this clone is medium-sized. This chain connects TRBV19 to TRBJ2-7; 10 nucleotides align to TRBD1. This CDR3 contains 13 residues. V gave up 7 bases and J gave up 3 bases; unmatched junction bases: 3. Germline V gives CDR1 LNHDA, CDR2 SQIVND (reference sequence). DNA of the CDR3: TGTGCCAGTAACCGGGACAGGGGCTACGAGCAGTACTTC. It translates to CASNRDRGYEQYF.

This clone was observed a few times. J is TRBJ1-4 and V is TRBV7-9; 8 nucleotides line up with TRBD1. V lost 5 bases to trimming and J lost 8 bases; unmatched junction nucleotides: 7. CDR1 and CDR2 (germline): SEHNR, FQNEAQ (reference sequence). The CDR3 loop spans 14 amino acids. The DNA for the CDR3 is TGTGCCAGCAGCCGACAGGGGAGTAGGGAAAAACTGTTTTTT. Translation: CASSRQGSREKLFF.

The V gene is TRBV9, the J gene TRBJ1-2; D might be TRBD1 (6 bases). The V end was cut by 0 bases, the J end by 5 bases, with 8 bases between. The CDR3 extends over 13 amino acids. The germline gives CDR1 SGDLS, CDR2 YYNGEE. The CDR3 spells CASSVADRYGYTF. CDR3 nucleotide sequence: TGTGCCAGCAGCGTAGCGGACAGATATGGCTACACCTTC.

The gene calls are TRBV6-4 and TRBJ2-1; possibly TRBD2 for D (6 bases). Germline values: CDR1 MRHNA, CDR2 SNTAGT. The CDR3 length is 16 residues. V lost 2 bases, J lost 0 bases, and 11 bases lay in between. In DNA, the CDR3 is TGTGCCAGCAGTGACGTTGTGACTAGCTCCTACAATGAGCAGTTCTTC. It encodes CASSDVVTSSYNEQFF.

The V and J genes are TRBV2 and TRBJ2-7, with 9 bases identical to TRBD1. Trimming removed 7 bases from V and 3 bases from J; junction bases left unmatched: 7. The germline V gene has CDR1 SNHLY and CDR2 FYNNEI. The CDR3 contains 14 residues. The CDR3 reads CASTLGQGNYEQYF. The CDR3 nucleotides read TGTGCCAGCACCCTGGGACAGGGCAACTACGAGCAGTACTTC.

V is TRBV7-9 and J is TRBJ1-5; 7 bases are shared with TRBD1. J was trimmed by 6 bases and V by 5 bases; bases with no gene match: 1. The CDR3 is 12 amino acids. Germline-derived CDR1 and CDR2 are SEHNR and FQNEAQ (reference sequence). In nucleotides, the CDR3 is TGTGCCAGCAGCCAGGGGGTTCAGCCCCAGCATTTT. Amino acid sequence: CASSQGVQPQHF.

The V and J genes are TRBV9 and TRBJ2-1; perhaps TRBD1 as D (6 bases). In germline, CDR1 is SGDLS, CDR2 YYNGEE. The V and J ends lost 3 bases and 6 bases respectively, with 16 bases between them. The length of the CDR3 is 15 residues. The CDR3 DNA reads TGTGCCAGCAGCGCGACTGGGACATCATCCAATGAGCAGTTCTTC. Protein product: CASSATGTSSNEQFF.

J is TRBJ1-2 and V is TRBV5-4, with D maybe TRBD1 (5 bases). This CDR3 spans 14 amino acids. Germline CDR1 is SGHNT and CDR2 is YYREEE (reference sequence). V dropped 0 bases and J dropped 4 bases, with 10 bases sitting between them. The DNA for the CDR3 is TGTGCCAGCAGCTTGGGGGGACGGACCTATGGCTACACCTTC. Encoded protein: CASSLGGRTYGYTF.

The genes are TRBV5-1 and TRBJ2-7; D is unresolved. The CDR3 contains 13 residues. Trimming removed 5 bases at V and 0 bases at J, with 9 bases between. Looked up from germline, CDR1 is SGHRS and CDR2 is YFSETQ. The CDR3 coding sequence is TGCGCCAGCAGTTTAGGGTACTCCTACGAGCAGTACTTC. Translated: CASSLGYSYEQYF.

The V and J genes are TRBV27 and TRBJ1-2, with 7 bases lining up with TRBD1. This CDR3 comprises 11 residues. The V gene end was trimmed by 4 bases and the J gene end by 7 bases; junction bases not matched to a gene: 0. Germline CDR1 and CDR2: MNHEY and SMNVEV (reference sequence). The CDR3 reads CASSSGGGYTF. CDR3 nucleotides: TGTGCCAGCAGTTCAGGGGGTGGCTACACCTTC.

The table lists this clone with a few counts. This sequence joins TRBV19 and TRBJ2-3, with 14 bases lining up with TRBD2. Germline CDR1 and CDR2: LNHDA and SQIVND (reference sequence). Trimming cost V 3 bases and J 6 bases; bases outside gene matches: 8. There are 17 residues in the CDR3. The chain's CDR3 is CASSIPTTSGRADTQYF. The CDR3 DNA is TGTGCCAGTAGTATCCCAACGACTAGCGGGAGGGCGGATACGCAGTATTTT.

The chain recombines TRBV27 with TRBJ2-7; 7 bases align to TRBD2. CDR1 is MNHEY and CDR2 is SMNVEV in the germline V gene (reference sequence). V dropped 10 bases and J dropped 1; count of bases not matched to a gene: 10. CDR3 size: 14 residues. The CDR3 loop is CATRRGIRSYEQYF. The CDR3 DNA reads TGTGCCACTCGGCGGGGGATTAGATCCTACGAGCAGTACTTC.

Notes on this clone: This specimen includes other DNA sequences encoding the same CDR3. V usage is TRBV13 and J usage is TRBJ2-7; 10 bases agree with TRBD2. CDR3 length: 14 amino acids. Germline CDR1 PRHDT, CDR2 FYEKMQ (reference sequence). J lost 7 bases, V lost 5 bases, and 8 bases had no gene match. The CDR3 DNA reads TGTGCCAGCAGCCCTCTAGCGGGAGTGGGTGAGCAGTACTTC. Translating it yields CASSPLAGVGEQYF.

The count of this clone is one. The chain is built from TRBV11-2 and TRBJ1-2; D not certain. Germline values: CDR1 SGHAT, CDR2 FQNNGV. Trimming left V 0 bases short and J 6 bases short, with 14 bases between. CDR3 length: 15 amino acids. The CDR3 here is CASSLDSPLGNGYTF. CDR3 coding DNA: TGTGCCAGCAGCTTAGACTCCCCCCTGGGGAATGGCTACACCTTC. Full variable domain (remainder filled in from reference TRBV11-2 and TRBJ1-2): EAGVAQSPRYKIIEKRQSVAFWCNPISGHATLYWYQQILGQGPKLLIQFQNNGVVDDSQLPKDRFSAERLKGVDSTLKIQPAKLEDSAVYLCASSLDSPLGNGYTFGSGTRLTVV.

The chain joins TRBV18 to TRBJ1-2, with 7 positions matching TRBD1. The germline V gene has CDR1 KGHSH and CDR2 LQKENI. The junction had 3 bases not matched to a gene; V was cut back by 3 bases and J by 2 bases. The CDR3 has 14 amino acids. The CDR3 sequence is CASSPGTDNYGYTF. DNA for the CDR3: TGTGCCAGCTCACCCGGGACAGACAACTATGGCTACACCTTC. Variable domain in full (rest from reference TRBV18 and TRBJ1-2): NAGVMQNPRHLVRRRGQEARLRCSPMKGHSHVYWYRQLPEEGLKFMVYLQKENIIDESGMPKERFSAEFPKEGPSILRIQQVVRGDSAAYFCASSPGTDNYGYTFGSGTRLTVV.

A few counts support this clone. The CDR3 DNA sequence: TGTGCCAGCTCACCAACCGGGGACAATCAGCCCCAGCATTTT. Amino acids: CASSPTGDNQPQHF. The chain has TRBV18 and TRBJ1-5; D is unclear. Germline values: CDR1 KGHSH, CDR2 LQKENI. The CDR3 covers 14 residues. Trimming stripped 2 bases from V and 3 bases from J, with 8 bases between. The full variable domain, its missing parts supplied by reference TRBV18 and TRBJ1-5, is NAGVMQNPRHLVRRRGQEARLRCSPMKGHSHVYWYRQLPEEGLKFMVYLQKENIIDESGMPKERFSAEFPKEGPSILRIQQVVRGDSAAYFCASSPTGDNQPQHFGDGTRLSIL.

The chain employs TRBV4-2 and TRBJ1-5, with no clear D. The CDR3 contains 12 residues. Germline assignment: CDR1 LGHNA and CDR2 YNFKEQ. Trimming removed 2 bases from V and 4 bases from J, with 3 bases in between. CDR3 residues: CASSQTNQPQHF. CDR3 nucleotide sequence: TGTGCCAGCAGCCAAACGAATCAGCCCCAGCATTTT.

This rearrangement joins TRBV5-5 to TRBJ2-4; D remains unclear. V was clipped by 4 bases and J by 0 bases, with 11 bases between them. Per the germline V gene, CDR1 is SGHKS and CDR2 is YYEKEE (reference sequence). This CDR3 comprises 15 residues. The CDR3 loop is CASSPAPVAKNIQYF. CDR3 in DNA: TGTGCCAGCAGCCCCGCACCGGTAGCCAAAAACATTCAGTACTTC.

The rearrangement uses TRBV9 and TRBJ2-7; either TRBD1 or TRBD2 may fit D (5 bases each). This CDR3 has 15 amino acids. Trimming shortened V by 0 bases and J by 5 bases, and 15 bases separated the two germline ends. Germline assignment: CDR1 SGDLS and CDR2 YYNGEE. The CDR3 DNA reads TGTGCCAGCAGCGTAGGGTTGAGGGGCGTCGACGAGCAGTACTTC. This translates into CASSVGLRGVDEQYF. Filled out from reference TRBV9 and TRBJ2-7, the complete variable domain reads DSGVTQTPKHLITATGQRVTLRCSPRSGDLSVYWYQQSLDQGLQFLIQYYNGEERAKGNILERFSAQQFPDLHSELNLSSLELGDSALYFCASSVGLRGVDEQYFGPGTRLTVT.

The gene calls are TRBV5-1 and TRBJ2-2, with no clear D. The CDR3 totals 12 residues. CDR1 and CDR2 from the germline V gene are SGHRS and YFSETQ. V lost 4 bases, J lost 1 base, and 2 bases lay in between. CDR3 in amino acids: CASSVNTGELFF. The CDR3 nucleotides read TGCGCCAGCAGCGTGAACACCGGGGAGCTGTTTTTT.

The chain couples TRBV10-3 to TRBJ2-1, with D perhaps given as TRBD1 or TRBD2 (5 bases each). Germline-derived CDR1 and CDR2 are ENHRY and SYGVKD. CDR3 size: 12 residues. V was clipped by 3 bases and J by 6 bases, with 6 bases between them. CDR3 amino acids: CAISEGTNEQFF. The CDR3 DNA reads TGTGCCATCAGTGAAGGGACCAATGAGCAGTTCTTC.

The J gene is TRBJ2-7, the V gene TRBV27, with D perhaps matching TRBD2 (6 bases). V was pared by 5 bases and J by 4 bases, with 15 bases between. Germline V gene sequence: CDR1 MNHEY, CDR2 SMNVEV (reference sequence). The CDR3 is 14 residues long. The CDR3 DNA sequence: TGTGCCAGCAGTCCCCGCGGGATTACTTACGAGCAGTACTTC. This codes for CASSPRGITYEQYF.

The CDR3 DNA reads as TGTGCCAGCAGCCCCCAGGGATCTGGAAACACCATATATTTT. Translating it yields CASSPQGSGNTIYF. This rearrangement joins TRBV7-9 to TRBJ1-3; tentatively, D is TRBD1 (5 bases). The CDR3 loop spans 14 amino acids. The germline CDR1 and CDR2 sequences are SEHNR and FQNEAQ (reference sequence). V was clipped by 5 bases and J by 1 base, with 9 bases between them.

This rearrangement joins TRBV5-4 to TRBJ2-5; tentatively, D is TRBD2 (5 bases). With the DNA end fitting TRBJ2-7 better, the J assignment may be wrong. This CDR3 spans 15 amino acids. Germline V CDR1 and CDR2: SGHNT, YYREEE (reference sequence). The DNA for the CDR3 is TGTGCCAGCAGCGCCCCCCGGGCAGCGGCCTACGAGCAGTACTTC. The encoded protein is CASSAPRAAAYEQYF.

The chain employs TRBV6-5 and TRBJ2-7; D uncertain. Germline CDR1 MNHEY, CDR2 SVGAGI. V lost 8 bases, J lost 0 bases, and 5 bases lay in between. The CDR3 runs to 11 residues. CDR3: CASGDSYEQYF. DNA of the CDR3: TGTGCCAGCGGGGACTCCTACGAGCAGTACTTC.

The count of this clone is one. This chain joins TRBV5-5 and TRBJ2-2; TRBD2 matches 11 bases. The trim removed 2 bases at V and 2 bases at J, leaving 2 bases unmatched. The CDR3 consists of 16 residues. The germline V gene has CDR1 SGHKS and CDR2 YYEKEE (reference sequence). In DNA, the CDR3 is TGTGCCAGCAGCTTTAGCGGGAGGGCCAACACCGGGGAGCTGTTTTTT. Translating gives CASSFSGRANTGELFF. The complete variable domain, with remaining parts taken from reference TRBV5-5 and TRBJ2-2, reads DAGVTQSPTHLIKTRGQQVTLRCSPISGHKSVSWYQQVLGQGPQFIFQYYEKEERGRGNFPDRFSARQFPNYSSELNVNALLLGDSALYLCASSFSGRANTGELFFGEGSRLTVL.

This clone has more than one count but fewer than ten. This rearrangement joins TRBV5-1 to TRBJ1-1; 12 nucleotides align to TRBD1. The CDR3 is made up of 14 amino acids. V lost 3 bases and J lost 5; bases outside the gene matches: 2. Germline V gene sequence: CDR1 SGHRS, CDR2 YFSETQ. CDR3 coding DNA: TGCGCCAGCAGCTCGGGACAGGGGGCGACTGAAGCTTTCTTT. As protein: CASSSGQGATEAFF.